This TCR beta chain originates from a study of T cell responses to AZD1222 COVID-19 vaccine. Findings and caveats of the study: Clonal diversity may have been underestimated, and the donors were mostly white British, with more females than males. Nearly half of spike-specific TCRs reportedly target unmutated variant regions. Spike-specific TCR breadth and depth grew following two AZD1222 doses.

Note on this clone: What it recognizes is unknown.

Only in-frame clones appear in the TCRdb table, and some are missing; sequencing was by immunoSEQ multiplex PCR. The profile shows 150,000 or so clones, about 91% of them singletons. Trimming shortened V by 6 bases and J by 3 bases, and 12 bases separated the two germline ends. Germline CDR1 reads MDHEN; CDR2 reads SYDVKM. There are 14 residues in the CDR3. This TCR was sampled from an adult in good health. The chain combines TRBV28 with TRBJ2-1; D unresolved. The specimen was peripheral blood, collected on day 0 of AZD1222 vaccination. CDR3 DNA sequence: TGTGCCAGCAGCCCAACCCGGATCTACAATGAGCAGTTCTTC. Residues: CASSPTRIYNEQFF.